The 7 T cell receptor beta chains below come from one sample, sequenced in a study of OX40 agonist ivuxolimab in advanced cancers. The data were produced by immunoSEQ multiplex PCR, yet TCRdb's version contains in-frame clones alone and is incomplete. Found here are tens of thousands of clones, about 83% of them singletons; the top ten hold 0.95% to 1.5%. Material: CD4+ or CD8+ T cells sorted from blood, obtained in a trial of the OX40 agonist ivuxolimab. The receptors derive from an adult with an advanced solid tumor such as melanoma, head and neck, liver or kidney cancer.

This clone has just a few counts. This sequence joins TRBV20-1 and TRBJ2-1; D is ambiguous. CDR1 and CDR2 (germline): DFQATT, SNEGSKA (reference sequence). V dropped 0 bases and J dropped 12 bases, with 9 bases sitting between them. The CDR3 spans 11 residues. Here the CDR3 reads CSARDGPGQFF. The CDR3 nucleotides read TGCAGTGCTAGAGATGGTCCTGGGCAGTTCTTC.

The V and J genes are TRBV30 and TRBJ2-7; weak D call: TRBD1 (6 bases). The germline V and J ends were trimmed by 1 base and 3 bases, with 16 bases remaining between them. There are 15 residues in the CDR3. Per germline, CDR1 GTSNPN and CDR2 SVGIG (reference sequence). The CDR3 DNA reads as TGTGCCTGGAGTGGGGGGCAGGGAGTTTTCTACGAGCAGTACTTC. This gives the protein CAWSGGQGVFYEQYF.

The rearrangement uses TRBV30 and TRBJ1-4, with D uncertain. The germline V gene encodes CDR1 GTSNPN and CDR2 SVGIG (reference sequence). CDR3 length: 20 amino acids. V lost 0 bases and J 3 bases, leaving 26 bases between the germline ends. The CDR3 region has the DNA TGTGCCTGGAGTGTAGAAGAGCGGCCGCGCCCCCTCGGGGCTAATGAAAAACTGTTTTTT. Translation gives CAWSVEERPRPLGANEKLFF. Combining the CDR3 with reference TRBV30 and TRBJ1-4 gives the whole variable domain SQTIHQWPATLVQPVGSPLSLECTVEGTSNPNLYWYRQAAGRGLQLLFYSVGIGQISSEVPQNLSASRPQDRQFILSSKKLLLSDSGFYLCAWSVEERPRPLGANEKLFFGSGTQLSVL.

The V gene is TRBV5-1, the J gene TRBJ1-1, with D perhaps matching TRBD1 (5 bases). V dropped 1 base and J dropped 3 bases, with 13 bases sitting between them. The germline V gene encodes CDR1 SGHRS and CDR2 YFSETQ. This CDR3 is 15 amino acids long. The CDR3 protein is CASSLFTGRDTEAFF. The CDR3 bases are TGCGCCAGCAGCTTGTTTACGGGGCGGGACACTGAAGCTTTCTTT.

V is TRBV9 and J is TRBJ1-3; possibly TRBD1 for D (5 bases). This CDR3 comprises 16 residues. Trimming took 3 bases from V and 0 from J, leaving 13 bases between them. Germline CDR1 and CDR2: SGDLS and YYNGEE. The CDR3 region has the DNA TGTGCCAGCAGCGCTTTCGACAGCGACTCTGGAAACACCATATATTTT. Protein sequence: CASSAFDSDSGNTIYF. The full variable domain, completed using reference TRBV9 and TRBJ1-3, is DSGVTQTPKHLITATGQRVTLRCSPRSGDLSVYWYQQSLDQGLQFLIQYYNGEERAKGNILERFSAQQFPDLHSELNLSSLELGDSALYFCASSAFDSDSGNTIYFGEGSWLTVV.

V gene TRBV7-8 combines with J gene TRBJ2-3, with a weak D call TRBD1 (5 bases). The length of the CDR3 is 12 residues. Germline CDR1 and CDR2: SGHVS and FQNEAQ. Trimming pared 4 bases from V and 5 bases from J, leaving 7 bases between. The CDR3 DNA follows: TGTGCCAGCAGCTACCAGGGAGATACGCAGTATTTT. Translated: CASSYQGDTQYF. Full variable domain (rest looked up from reference TRBV7-8 and TRBJ2-3): GAGVSQSPRYKVAKRGQDVALRCDPISGHVSLFWYQQALGQGPEFLTYFQNEAQLDKSGLPSDRFFAERPEGSVSTLKIQRTQQEDSAVYLCASSYQGDTQYFGPGTRLTVL.

V is TRBV19 and J is TRBJ2-7, with 7 bases lining up with TRBD2. Germline CDR1 and CDR2: LNHDA and SQIVND (reference sequence). The CDR3 extends over 15 amino acids. The J segment lost 2 bases and the V segment lost 10 bases, leaving 14 bases of the junction unmatched. The CDR3 DNA reads TGTGCCACCACCGCAAGGGGAGGGGACGCCTACGAGCAGTACTTC. Its translation is CATTARGGDAYEQYF.